The 13 T cell receptor beta chains listed next were all sequenced from one sample in a study of identical twins. TCRdb redid the calling of the 5' RACE reads with MiXCR, one entry per CDR3 protein. The top ten clones hold about 0.98% of a sample with hundreds of thousands of distinct CDR3 sequences, 8.6% of them seen once. These sequences were also reported in another study, on yellow fever vaccine responses in identical twins.

The sample comprised PBMCs. Receptors originate from a woman in her late teens or twenties in good health.

This clonotype was seen a handful of times. The gene calls are TRBV4-1 and TRBJ1-5, with D maybe TRBD1 (5 bases). Per germline, CDR1 MGHRA and CDR2 YSYEKL. This CDR3 comprises 15 residues. V shed 0 bases and J shed 5 bases, with 11 bases lying between them. CDR3 bases: TGCGCCAGCAGCCAAGATGCGCAGGGTCATCAGCCCCAGCATTTT. It codes for CASSQDAQGHQPQHF.

This clonotype was seen a few times. CDR3 in amino acids: CASSQGGPLYEQYF. The CDR3 nucleotides read TGTGCCAGCAGCCAAGGGGGACCCCTGTACGAGCAGTACTTC. The rearrangement uses TRBV3-1 and TRBJ2-7; D might be TRBD1 or TRBD2, each matching 5 bases. Germline V lookup: CDR1 LGHDT, CDR2 YNNKEL (reference sequence). V shed 1 base and J shed 4 bases, with 11 bases lying between them. CDR3 length equals 14 residues.

The chain is built from TRBV7-2 and TRBJ1-1; the match to TRBD1 covers 7 bases. The CDR3 contains 14 residues. Per the germline V gene, CDR1 is SGHTA and CDR2 is FQGNSA. The trim removed 4 bases at V and 6 bases at J, leaving 8 bases unmatched. CDR3 protein: CASSSVGTAAEAFF. The CDR3 nucleotides read TGTGCCAGCAGCTCTGTCGGGACAGCGGCTGAAGCTTTCTTT. Combining the CDR3 with reference TRBV7-2 and TRBJ1-1 gives the whole variable domain GAGVSQSPSNKVTEKGKDVELRCDPISGHTALYWYRQSLGQGLEFLIYFQGNSAPDKSGLPSDRFSAERTGGSVSTLTIQRTQQEDSAVYLCASSSVGTAAEAFFGQGTRLTVV.

The V gene is TRBV15, the J gene TRBJ2-7; 8 bases are shared with TRBD1. Germline-derived CDR1 and CDR2 are LNHNV and YYDKDF (reference sequence). The CDR3 is 14 amino acids. V shed 6 bases and J 5 bases; nucleotides not matched to a gene: 9. In DNA, the CDR3 is TGTGCCACCAGTACCGGGACAGGTGAACACGAGCAGTACTTC. Residues: CATSTGTGEHEQYF. The variable domain in full, completed from reference TRBV15 and TRBJ2-7, reads DAMVIQNPRYQVTQFGKPVTLSCSQTLNHNVMYWYQQKSSQAPKLLFHYYDKDFNNEADTPDNFQSRRPNTSFCFLDIRSPGLGDTAMYLCATSTGTGEHEQYFGPGTRLTVT.

The sample holds many counts of this clonotype. The rearrangement uses TRBV4-3 and TRBJ1-4, with a possible D match to TRBD1 (6 bases). The CDR3 has 16 amino acids. Trimming removed 1 base from V and 0 bases from J, with 9 bases in between. Germline CDR1 is LGHNA and CDR2 is YSLEER. Written as DNA, the CDR3 is TGCGCCAGCAGCCAAGTGGACAGATCAACTAATGAAAAACTGTTTTTT. Amino acid sequence: CASSQVDRSTNEKLFF.

The sample holds a few counts of this clonotype. This chain joins TRBV6-1 and TRBJ2-2; TRBD1 agrees at 10 bases. This CDR3 spans 17 amino acids. J gave up 6 bases and V 5 bases, and 12 bases lay outside the gene matches. CDR1 and CDR2 (germline): MNHNS, SASEGT. CDR3 in DNA: TGTGCCAGCAGTCGACAGGGGGCGGGGGCTATCCCCGGGGAGCTGTTTTTT. Its translation is CASSRQGAGAIPGELFF.

This clonotype was counted ten times or more. The chain has TRBV21-1 and TRBJ2-1; TRBD1, the D gene given by the table, was not confirmed from the DNA. TRBV21-1 has pseudogene status. The length of the CDR3 is 16 residues. DNA for the CDR3: TGTGCCAGCAGCCCACCGGGACAGGGGACAAGGAATGAGCAGTTCTTC. Residues: CASSPPGQGTRNEQFF.

The V and J genes are TRBV27 and TRBJ2-7, with no clear D. V lost 2 bases to trimming and J lost 3 bases, with 11 bases between them. There are 14 residues in the CDR3. Germline CDR1 and CDR2: MNHEY and SMNVEV (reference sequence). In nucleotides, the CDR3 is TGTGCCAGCAGTTTAGTAGGAATCTACTACGAGCAGTACTTC. Encoded protein: CASSLVGIYYEQYF.

The chain links TRBV10-3 to TRBJ2-5; no reliable D call. Trimming pared 0 bases from V and 4 bases from J, leaving 12 bases between. The length of the CDR3 is 15 residues. Germline CDR1 ENHRY, CDR2 SYGVKD. CDR3 sequence (DNA): TGTGCCATCAGTGAGTCGCCTCTCAGTGGAGAGACCCAGTACTTC. It translates to CAISESPLSGETQYF.

The V and J genes are TRBV27 and TRBJ2-3; tentatively, D is TRBD1 (7 bases). V was clipped by 4 bases and J by 6 bases, with 20 bases between them. CDR1 is MNHEY and CDR2 is SMNVEV in the germline V gene (reference sequence). The CDR3 is 16 residues long. The DNA of the CDR3 is TGTGCCAGCAGTTCTAGGGGGCGGGAAGCTTTCGATACGCAGTATTTT. It specifies CASSSRGREAFDTQYF.

This clonotype was picked up many times. The rearrangement uses TRBV4-3 and TRBJ2-3, with 9 bases matching TRBD1. From germline, CDR1 is LGHNA and CDR2 YSLEER. After removal of 1 base from V and 4 bases from J, the junction contained 3 bases not matched to a gene. The CDR3 consists of 15 residues. The DNA for the CDR3 is TGCGCCAGCAGCCAAGGAACAGGGGGCGCAGATACGCAGTATTTT. Translating it yields CASSQGTGGADTQYF.

There are a few counts of this clonotype. The CDR3 bases are TGCAGTGCCCTCGGTACGTCCTCCTACAATGAGCAGTTCTTC. Amino acids: CSALGTSSYNEQFF. The chain couples TRBV20-1 to TRBJ2-1; no reliable D call. Germline CDR1 DFQATT, CDR2 SNEGSKA (reference sequence). The CDR3 is 14 residues long. V was shortened by 6 bases and J by 0 bases, with 12 bases between the two germline ends.

This clonotype has more than one count but fewer than ten. The chain links TRBV10-3 to TRBJ2-1, with 10 bases lining up with TRBD2. CDR3 length equals 16 residues. The V gene's germline CDR1 is ENHRY and CDR2 SYGVKD. V gave up 2 bases and J gave up 1 base; unmatched junction bases: 2. The CDR3 DNA follows: TGTGCCATCAGTGAGGTAGCGGGGGGTTCCTACAATGAGCAGTTCTTC. Its protein product is CAISEVAGGSYNEQFF.